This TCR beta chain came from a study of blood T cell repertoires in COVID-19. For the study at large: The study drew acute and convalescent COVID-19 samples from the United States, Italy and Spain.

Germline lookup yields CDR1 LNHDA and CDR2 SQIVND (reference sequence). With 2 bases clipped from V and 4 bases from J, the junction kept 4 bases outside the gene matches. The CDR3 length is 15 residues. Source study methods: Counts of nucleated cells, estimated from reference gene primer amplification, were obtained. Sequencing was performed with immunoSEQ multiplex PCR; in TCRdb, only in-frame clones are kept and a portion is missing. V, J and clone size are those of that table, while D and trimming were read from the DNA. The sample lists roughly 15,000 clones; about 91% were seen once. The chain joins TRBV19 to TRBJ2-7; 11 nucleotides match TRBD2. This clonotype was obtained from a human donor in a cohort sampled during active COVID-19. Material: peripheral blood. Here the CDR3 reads CASSITTSGSYEQYF. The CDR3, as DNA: TGTGCCAGTAGTATAACCACTAGCGGGAGTTACGAGCAGTACTTC.